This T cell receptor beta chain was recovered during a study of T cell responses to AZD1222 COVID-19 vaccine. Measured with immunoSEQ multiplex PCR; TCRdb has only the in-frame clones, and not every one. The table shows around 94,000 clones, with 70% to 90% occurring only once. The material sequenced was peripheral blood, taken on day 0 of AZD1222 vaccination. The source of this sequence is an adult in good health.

This chain's CDR3 is CASSGGQGRYNEQFF. The CDR3 coding sequence is TGTGCCAGCAGTGGGGGACAGGGACGATACAATGAGCAGTTCTTC. The genes are TRBV5-6 and TRBJ2-1; TRBD1 aligns across 9 bases. Looked up from germline, CDR1 is SGHDT and CDR2 is YYEEEE. The CDR3 spans 15 residues. After removal of 5 bases from V and 4 bases from J, the junction contained 7 bases not matched to a gene.